What follows are 12 T cell receptor beta chains derived from one specimen sequenced in a study of human T cells and chemical hapten exposure. Unfractionated whole blood yielded total RNA. Via MiXCR, TCRdb re-called the 5' RACE reads, giving one row per CDR3 protein. The data show tens of thousands of distinct CDR3 sequences, approximately 8% seen once. The receptors here all came from a male donor in good health.

This clonotype was observed at least ten times. The genes are TRBV7-6 and TRBJ2-3, with D possibly TRBD2 on 6 matching bases. V lost 5 bases and J 9 bases, leaving 21 bases between the germline ends. Germline V gene lookup returns CDR1 SGHVS and CDR2 FNYEAQ. This CDR3 comprises 15 residues. The CDR3 region is CASSPTPPLAATQYF. The CDR3 coding sequence is TGTGCCAGCAGCCCCACCCCCCCACTAGCTGCAACGCAGTATTTT.

At least ten counts were recorded for this clonotype. The rearrangement joins TRBV9 to TRBJ2-5, with 11 positions matching TRBD2. The V gene end was trimmed by 0 bases and the J gene end by 0 bases; junction bases not matched to a gene: 10. The germline V gene encodes CDR1 SGDLS and CDR2 YYNGEE. This CDR3 contains 19 residues. The CDR3 protein is CASSVATRVGLADQETQYF. The CDR3 DNA follows: TGTGCCAGCAGCGTAGCAACCAGGGTGGGACTAGCGGACCAAGAGACCCAGTACTTC.

The chain joins TRBV18 to TRBJ2-7, with TRBD1 matching over 7 bases. Trimming removed 3 bases from V and 4 bases from J; junction bases left unmatched: 6. This CDR3 spans 14 amino acids. Germline CDR1 is KGHSH and CDR2 is LQKENI. This chain's CDR3 is CASSPPGDRYEQYF. The CDR3 nucleotides read TGTGCCAGCTCACCCCCTGGGGACAGATACGAGCAGTACTTC.

The chain uses TRBV30 and TRBJ2-1; no reliable D call. The CDR3 has 13 amino acids. Trimming took off 8 bases at V and 5 bases at J, with 16 bases between the two ends. From germline, CDR1 is GTSNPN and CDR2 SVGIG (reference sequence). CDR3 nucleotides: TGTGCCACCTCTGGAGCGACAAACAATGAGCAGTTCTTC. This sequence encodes CATSGATNNEQFF. Complete variable domain (other parts from reference TRBV30 and TRBJ2-1): SQTIHQWPATLVQPVGSPLSLECTVEGTSNPNLYWYRQAAGRGLQLLFYSVGIGQISSEVPQNLSASRPQDRQFILSSKKLLLSDSGFYLCATSGATNNEQFFGPGTRLTVL.

This clonotype appeared many times. The chain joins TRBV29-1 to TRBJ1-1; D perhaps matches TRBD1 (5 bases). The germline CDR1 and CDR2 sequences are SQVTM and ANQGSEA. CDR3 length: 13 residues. V was cut by 1 base and J by 1 base, with 7 bases left in between. This CDR3 is CSVEGRANTEAFF. The CDR3 DNA reads as TGCAGCGTTGAAGGCAGGGCGAACACTGAAGCTTTCTTT.

This chain joins TRBV20-1 and TRBJ1-2; 12 bases fit TRBD1. With V trimmed by 4 bases and J by 4 bases, 13 bases remained unmatched. Germline values: CDR1 DFQATT, CDR2 SNEGSKA (reference sequence). This CDR3 spans 17 amino acids. CDR3 in amino acids: CSAIRGTGGSGSYGYTF. CDR3 nucleotides: TGCAGTGCTATACGAGGGACAGGGGGCTCCGGGAGCTATGGCTACACCTTC.

The chain joins TRBV7-3 to TRBJ1-2; no clear D gene. CDR3 size: 18 residues. With 5 bases removed from V and 7 bases from J, the gap between germline ends came to 29 bases. Germline loops: CDR1 SGHTA, CDR2 FQGTGA. Here the CDR3 DNA reads TGTGCCAGCAGCCCCCAGTCGGGGTTTAAGGTCGGGTACACTGGCTACACCTTC. Translation: CASSPQSGFKVGYTGYTF.

J is TRBJ2-1 and V is TRBV5-1; 7 positions agree with TRBD2. The ends lost 0 bases at V and 6 bases at J; junction bases unmatched: 9. The germline gives CDR1 SGHRS, CDR2 YFSETQ. CDR3 size: 16 residues. The CDR3 reads CASSLEVSGVINEQFF. The CDR3 DNA follows: TGCGCCAGCAGCTTGGAAGTCAGCGGGGTAATCAATGAGCAGTTCTTC.

This clonotype was picked up many times. The chain carries TRBV14 and TRBJ2-7; the match to TRBD2 covers 12 bases. This CDR3 region has 18 residues. V lost 3 bases to trimming and J lost 6 bases; unmatched junction nucleotides: 15. Germline CDR1 and CDR2: SGHDN and FVKESK. Here the CDR3 DNA reads TGTGCCAGCAGCCATCTAGGCGGCAAGCTAGCGGGAGGGCTCGAGCAGTACTTC. Amino acids: CASSHLGGKLAGGLEQYF. The full variable domain, completed using reference TRBV14 and TRBJ2-7, is EAGVTQFPSHSVIEKGQTVTLRCDPISGHDNLYWYRRVMGKEIKFLLHFVKESKQDESGMPNNRFLAERTGGTYSTLKVQPAELEDSGVYFCASSHLGGKLAGGLEQYFGPGTRLTVT.

The table lists this clonotype with a few counts. This CDR3 is CASSESTSGVDEQFF. CDR3 nucleotide sequence: TGTGCCAGCAGTGAATCAACTAGCGGGGTCGATGAGCAGTTCTTC. V gene TRBV6-1 combines with J gene TRBJ2-1; 10 nucleotides line up with TRBD2. The V and J ends lost 2 bases and 8 bases, in that order; junction bases with no gene match: 6. This CDR3 has 15 amino acids. Germline CDR1 is MNHNS and CDR2 is SASEGT.

This chain joins TRBV20-1 and TRBJ1-1; no firm D call. The CDR3 loop spans 12 amino acids. Germline assignment: CDR1 DFQATT and CDR2 SNEGSKA (reference sequence). In DNA, the CDR3 is TGCAGCCCTTTTCCCGGGAACACTGAAGCTTTCTTT. Translated, it gives CSPFPGNTEAFF.

CDR3 loop: CASSLGYYEQYF. The CDR3 DNA follows: TGTGCCAGCAGCTTAGGGTACTACGAGCAGTACTTC. This chain uses TRBV11-2 with TRBJ2-7; D remains unclear. V was clipped by 1 base and J by 3 bases, with 4 bases between them. This CDR3 contains 12 residues. Per the germline V gene, CDR1 is SGHAT and CDR2 is FQNNGV. Together with reference TRBV11-2 and TRBJ2-7, the CDR3 gives the full variable domain: EAGVAQSPRYKIIEKRQSVAFWCNPISGHATLYWYQQILGQGPKLLIQFQNNGVVDDSQLPKDRFSAERLKGVDSTLKIQPAKLEDSAVYLCASSLGYYEQYFGPGTRLTVT.